One and the same sample provided the 27 T cell receptor beta chains below, sequenced in a study of T cells in Graves' hyperthyroidism and ophthalmopathy. Amplification of TCR beta CDR3 regions was performed using RNA transcripts as template. HTBI primers were employed in a first-round RT-PCR of the TCR CDR3. Each CDR3 protein gets one entry after TCRdb re-called the multiplex PCR reads with MiXCR. The repertoire holds about 590,000 distinct CDR3 sequences, with about a sixth as singletons. Sequenced: blood. These receptors were taken from a woman aged 25 to 39 with Graves' hyperthyroidism.

The CDR3 spells CASSEGRAGANVLTF. The DNA for the CDR3 is TGTGCCAGCAGTGAGGGCAGGGCTGGGGCCAACGTCCTGACTTTC. The chain has TRBV6-4 and TRBJ2-6; the D gene is possibly TRBD1 (5 bases). Trimming cost V 3 bases and J 2 bases, with 8 bases left between them. CDR3 length equals 15 residues. Germline loops: CDR1 MRHNA, CDR2 SNTAGT.

This clonotype was found a few times. The V call is TRBV14, the J call TRBJ1-1; possibly TRBD1 for D (5 bases). The germline gives CDR1 SGHDN, CDR2 FVKESK. V was pared by 2 bases and J by 0 bases, with 10 bases between. The CDR3 covers 15 residues. For the CDR3, the DNA is TGTGCCAGCAGCCAAAACAACAGGTTGAACACTGAAGCTTTCTTT. Translated, it gives CASSQNNRLNTEAFF. The full variable domain, with the rest looked up from reference TRBV14 and TRBJ1-1, is EAGVTQFPSHSVIEKGQTVTLRCDPISGHDNLYWYRRVMGKEIKFLLHFVKESKQDESGMPNNRFLAERTGGTYSTLKVQPAELEDSGVYFCASSQNNRLNTEAFFGQGTRLTVV.

A remark on this clonotype: This may arise from a read error, as a much more abundant clone is one base away. The gene calls are TRBV6-1 and TRBJ2-1, with 14 bases matching TRBD2. From germline, CDR1 is MNHNS and CDR2 SASEGT. The V gene end was trimmed by 8 bases and the J gene end by 0 bases; junction bases not matched to a gene: 6. This CDR3 comprises 17 residues. The CDR3: CASGPGTSGSSYNEQFF. As DNA, the CDR3 is TGTGCCAGCGGTCCCGGGACTAGCGGGAGCTCCTACAATGAGCAGTTCTTC.

V and J are TRBV24-1 and TRBJ2-7; D possibly corresponds to TRBD2 (5 bases). This CDR3 is built from 13 residues. From germline, CDR1 is KGHDR and CDR2 SFDVKD. Trimming stripped 3 bases from V and 5 bases from J, with 10 bases between. The CDR3 sequence: CATSDPGYHEQYF. The CDR3 DNA reads as TGTGCCACCAGTGATCCGGGATATCACGAGCAGTACTTC.

In this sample, this clonotype turned up many times. The chain carries TRBV3-1 and TRBJ2-7; D is possibly TRBD2 (6 bases). The CDR3 is 15 residues long. Germline values: CDR1 LGHDT, CDR2 YNNKEL (reference sequence). Deletions cut 1 base from V and 0 bases from J, with 10 bases between. The CDR3 sequence is CASSQAQRASYEQYF. The CDR3 nucleotides are TGTGCCAGCAGCCAAGCCCAGCGGGCCTCCTACGAGCAGTACTTC.

Written as DNA, the CDR3 is TGTGCCAGCAGCTTAGCCGCAGACATCTATGGCTACACCTTC. This encodes CASSLAADIYGYTF. The chain employs TRBV7-9 and TRBJ1-2, with D unresolved. V shed 0 bases and J shed 4 bases, with 9 bases lying between them. The CDR3 extends over 14 amino acids. Germline assignment: CDR1 SEHNR and CDR2 FQNEAQ (reference sequence). Full variable domain (rest looked up from reference TRBV7-9 and TRBJ1-2): DTGVSQNPRHKITKRGQNVTFRCDPISEHNRLYWYRQTLGQGPEFLTYFQNEAQLEKSRLLSDRFSAERPKGSFSTLEIQRTEQGDSAMYLCASSLAADIYGYTFGSGTRLTVV.

This sequence joins TRBV12-3 or TRBV12-4 and TRBJ1-1, with TRBD1 matching over 8 bases. CDR3 length equals 14 residues. Germline trimming cut 2 bases from V and 6 bases from J; bases unmatched to any gene: 5. The CDR3 reads CASSLRGQVPEAFF. CDR3 in DNA: TGTGCCAGCAGTTTAAGGGGACAGGTCCCTGAAGCTTTCTTT.

In this sample, this clonotype turned up a few times. The V gene is TRBV7-9, the J gene TRBJ1-4; no clear D gene. The V end lost 4 bases, the J end lost 0 bases, and 9 bases lay between the germline ends. The CDR3 spans 15 residues. The germline V gene encodes CDR1 SEHNR and CDR2 FQNEAQ (reference sequence). The CDR3 is CASSWGWATNEKLFF. DNA of the CDR3: TGTGCCAGCAGCTGGGGTTGGGCAACTAATGAAAAACTGTTTTTT.

This clonotype was found many times. The chain couples TRBV20-1 to TRBJ2-1; 10 bases match TRBD1. The CDR3 extends over 17 amino acids. Germline V lookup: CDR1 DFQATT, CDR2 SNEGSKA (reference sequence). Trimming took 5 bases from V and 1 from J; bases not matched to a gene: 11. CDR3 in DNA: TGCAGTGCTCGTCCCGGGACAGGGGAAGGGTCCTACAATGAGCAGTTCTTC. Translation gives CSARPGTGEGSYNEQFF.

This rearrangement joins TRBV7-2 to TRBJ2-1; 12 nucleotides line up with TRBD2. Germline CDR1 and CDR2: SGHTA and FQGNSA. V dropped 0 bases and J dropped 9; count of bases not matched to a gene: 6. This CDR3 has 16 amino acids. The CDR3: CASSLAMTSGSTEQFF. CDR3 DNA: TGTGCCAGCAGCTTAGCGATGACTAGCGGGAGTACTGAGCAGTTCTTC.

This clonotype showed up just a few times. The rearrangement uses TRBV27 and TRBJ2-2, with D perhaps TRBD2 (6 bases). Germline CDR1 reads MNHEY; CDR2 reads SMNVEV (reference sequence). This CDR3 contains 12 residues. Deletions cut 5 bases from V and 6 bases from J, with 7 bases between. In DNA, the CDR3 is TGTGCCAGCAGTCGGAGGGCCGGGGAGCTGTTTTTT. Translation: CASSRRAGELFF.

This rearrangement joins TRBV2 to TRBJ1-4, with TRBD1 matching over 7 bases. The CDR3 extends over 17 amino acids. In germline, CDR1 is SNHLY, CDR2 FYNNEI. After removal of 4 bases from V and 0 bases from J, the junction contained 8 bases not matched to a gene. The CDR3 DNA follows: TGTGCCAGCAGTGGGGGCCTACAGGGGTCAACTAATGAAAAACTGTTTTTT. This translates into CASSGGLQGSTNEKLFF.

The chain employs TRBV24-1 and TRBJ2-3; 9 bases align to TRBD2. The CDR3 has 13 residues. The V segment lost 4 bases and the J segment 10 bases; nucleotides outside the gene matches: 5. Per germline, CDR1 KGHDR and CDR2 SFDVKD. The CDR3 DNA reads as TGTGCCACCAGTGAGCCGGGACTAGCTGCGCAGTATTTT. Translating it yields CATSEPGLAAQYF.

At least ten counts were recorded for this clonotype. The chain carries TRBV28 and TRBJ1-1; no clear D gene. This CDR3 contains 16 residues. V lost 5 bases, J lost 10 bases, and 26 bases lay in between. Germline lookup yields CDR1 MDHEN and CDR2 SYDVKM. CDR3 protein: CASSLRLWVPARIAFF. The CDR3 bases are TGTGCCAGCAGTCTAAGGTTATGGGTTCCCGCGAGGATAGCTTTCTTT.

The V gene is TRBV12-5, the J gene TRBJ1-5; D not certain. V lost 0 bases and J 6 bases, leaving 9 bases between the germline ends. CDR1 and CDR2 from the germline V gene are LGHNT and FRNRAP. This CDR3 has 14 amino acids. The CDR3 region has the DNA TGTGCTAGTGGTTTGGTACCTGGGCGTCAGCCCCAGCATTTT. This gives the protein CASGLVPGRQPQHF.

Ten or more counts support this clonotype. The genes are TRBV28 and TRBJ1-4; 9 nucleotides match TRBD1. Per germline, CDR1 MDHEN and CDR2 SYDVKM. J lost 2 bases, V lost 4 bases, and 11 bases had no gene match. CDR3 size: 18 residues. The CDR3 DNA reads as TGTGCCAGCAGTTCGGGACAGGGTATCTCTGGGACTAATGAAAAACTGTTTTTT. Translating gives CASSSGQGISGTNEKLFF.

This clonotype has a count of ten or more. This sequence joins TRBV7-9 and TRBJ2-7; the D is unclear. The length of the CDR3 is 12 residues. Trimming removed 4 bases from V and 7 bases from J, with 11 bases in between. Germline-derived CDR1 and CDR2 are SEHNR and FQNEAQ (reference sequence). The CDR3, as DNA: TGTGCCAGCAGCTCGCCCCTGAGTGAGCAGTACTTC. This gives the protein CASSSPLSEQYF.

Remarks on this clonotype: A read error may be the cause here, since a much bigger clone is one base away. The chain is built from TRBV13 and TRBJ2-7; possible D gene TRBD2, 5 bases. This CDR3 is 16 amino acids long. Trimming shortened V by 5 bases and J by 3 bases, and 20 bases separated the two germline ends. Germline V gene data show CDR1 as PRHDT and CDR2 as FYEKMQ (reference sequence). Here the CDR3 reads CASSARPSRQLYEQYF. The CDR3 DNA reads TGTGCCAGCAGCGCAAGGCCTAGCCGCCAACTCTACGAGCAGTACTTC.

This clonotype came up many times. The CDR3, as DNA: TGTGCCACCAGTGAATTGGGACAGAGCACAGATACGCAGTATTTT. Translated, it gives CATSELGQSTDTQYF. The rearrangement links TRBV24-1 to TRBJ2-3; 7 bases align to TRBD1. Trimming cost V 4 bases and J 0 bases; bases outside gene matches: 3. There are 15 residues in the CDR3. Germline V gene sequence: CDR1 KGHDR, CDR2 SFDVKD.

This chain links TRBV6-2 or TRBV6-3 with TRBJ1-1; D is possibly TRBD1 (6 bases). Germline V gene data show CDR1 as MNHEY and CDR2 as SVGEGT. The V gene lost 2 bases and the J gene lost 0 bases, with 13 bases spanning the gap. This CDR3 has 16 residues. The CDR3 nucleotides are TGTGCCAGCAGTTACCGCAGGGACATCATGAACACTGAAGCTTTCTTT. Translating gives CASSYRRDIMNTEAFF.

In this sample, this clonotype turned up many times. The chain links TRBV20-1 to TRBJ1-3, with D hard to call. The V end lost 0 bases, the J end lost 1 base, and 7 bases lay between the germline ends. Germline V gene sequence: CDR1 DFQATT, CDR2 SNEGSKA (reference sequence). CDR3 size: 14 residues. In DNA form, the CDR3 reads TGCAGTGCTAGAGATTACTCTTCTGGAAACACCATATATTTT. It encodes CSARDYSSGNTIYF.

This clonotype was counted between two and nine times. This chain joins TRBV5-5 and TRBJ1-2; D is uncertain. V lost 0 bases, J lost 4 bases, and 16 bases lay in between. Germline loops: CDR1 SGHKS, CDR2 YYEKEE (reference sequence). The CDR3 runs to 16 residues. The CDR3 reads CASSLEGQVASYGYTF. CDR3 sequence (DNA): TGTGCCAGCAGCTTGGAAGGTCAGGTCGCGAGCTATGGCTACACCTTC.

This clonotype has more than one count but fewer than ten. The chain employs TRBV5-1 and TRBJ2-1; D may be TRBD2 (6 bases). Germline CDR1 SGHRS, CDR2 YFSETQ. Trimming pared 5 bases from V and 0 bases from J, leaving 12 bases between. The CDR3 covers 15 residues. This CDR3 reads CASRNSGSSYNEQFF. The CDR3 coding sequence is TGCGCCAGCAGAAATAGCGGTAGCTCCTACAATGAGCAGTTCTTC.

This clonotype showed up many times. The rearrangement joins TRBV11-2 to TRBJ2-7, with unresolved D. Per germline, CDR1 SGHAT and CDR2 FQNNGV. Trimming pared 2 bases from V and 13 bases from J, leaving 15 bases between. This CDR3 is built from 12 residues. The CDR3: CASSLNPLVTYF. In DNA, the CDR3 is TGTGCCAGCAGCTTAAACCCCTTGGTGACCTACTTC.

This clonotype was seen a handful of times. V is TRBV6-2 or TRBV6-3 and J is TRBJ2-1; no definite D call. The V end lost 2 bases, the J end lost 12 bases, and 8 bases lay between the germline ends. Per the germline V gene, CDR1 is MNHEY and CDR2 is SVGEGT. There are 11 residues in the CDR3. The CDR3 here is CASSYGGAQFF. The CDR3 nucleotides read TGTGCCAGCAGTTACGGCGGAGCGCAGTTCTTC.

CDR3: CASRIGGHYGYTF. The CDR3 region has the DNA TGTGCCAGCAGAATAGGGGGCCACTATGGCTACACCTTC. This rearrangement joins TRBV12-3 or TRBV12-4 to TRBJ1-2, with 7 bases identical to TRBD1. V lost 6 bases, J lost 3 bases, and 4 bases stayed unmatched. The CDR3 contains 13 residues.

This clonotype was seen once. The V gene is TRBV5-1, the J gene TRBJ2-1; D remains ambiguous. The CDR3 is 15 residues long. The V end was cut by 4 bases, the J end by 5 bases, with 16 bases between. Germline CDR1 is SGHRS and CDR2 is YFSETQ. The CDR3 nucleotides are TGCGCCAGCAGCAACAAGGGCGATAGTGACAATGAGCAGTTCTTC. Amino acid sequence: CASSNKGDSDNEQFF. Using reference TRBV5-1 and TRBJ2-1 for the parts outside the CDR3, the full variable domain is KAGVTQTPRYLIKTRGQQVTLSCSPISGHRSVSWYQQTPGQGLQFLFEYFSETQRNKGNFPGRFSGRQFSNSRSEMNVSTLELGDSALYLCASSNKGDSDNEQFFGPGTRLTVL.